This T cell receptor beta chain was obtained from a study of cytomegalovirus exposure and HLA in healthy donors (TCRdb year 2017). Regarding the research as a whole: An earlier analysis of about 560 of the donors reported under 300 Gb of sequence data and around 100 million unique TCR beta sequences obtained from approximately 180 million T cells. Roughly 300 gigabases of sequencing data and roughly 81 million unique TCR sequences made up an early release that covered approximately 650 HLA-typed donors. The study aimed to test whether cataloging public T cell receptors could reveal signatures of past pathogen exposure. Four to six DR-DQ haplotypes were handled as single units for association and clustering because linkage in the cohort was strong. In an earlier analysis of a few hundred of the donors, high-throughput TCR beta sequencing was used to judge whether each TCR beta V gene segment behaved as functional or pseudogenic. To predict cytomegalovirus infection status, the study brought together high-throughput TCR immunosequencing, statistical association of individual TCRs with disease status, and machine learning. Every discovery cohort repertoire had been produced on one sequencing platform. In a later genetic analysis, genome-wide SNP genotypes for about three fifths of the roughly 670 donors were used, and that subset was treated as a discovery cohort. Among 300 to 500 genotyped donors of the cohort, an average of around 250,000 unique TCR beta nucleotide sequences was sequenced per donor, of which roughly 17% were non-productive. The later analysis used no new phenotypic data to find candidate immune exposures, relying instead on TCR beta sequences and their occurrence across donors. Of the 300 to 500 genotyped donors, 81% were placed in the genetic ancestry cluster associated with self-reported Caucasian donors. Typing coverage differed by locus: A, B, C, DRB1 and DQB1 were typed in roughly 620-630 donors, DQA1 in 522, DPA1 in some 610, and DPB1 in 450 to 480. A separate validation cohort of about 110 different subjects was used in addition to the approximately 640-subject first cohort. In a later analysis, previously published TCR beta repertoires from some 640 donors were re-analyzed and high-resolution HLA genotyping was added so that TCR occurrence patterns could be studied. Donor age, sex, ethnicity and CMV serostatus were compiled alongside the repertoire data. HLA typing covered class I and class II loci at four-digit resolution. Using immunosequencing, the study profiled T cell repertoires from about 620 subjects and related those repertoires to cytomegalovirus serostatus.

The library was obtained by the immunoSEQ multiplex PCR assay. For the multiplex PCR, a mixture combining 60 forward primers for TCR Vbeta segments and 13 reverse primers for TCR Jbeta segments was used. Amplification of the CDR3 region of rearranged TCR beta genes was performed with a multiplex PCR assay on genomic DNA. The amplified TCR beta libraries were sequenced on the Illumina HiSeq System as 87-base-pair reads. In the authors' own workflow: A later analysis counted tens of millions of unique TCR beta chains across the 640 or so repertoires, and around 9.9 million of these chains were shared by at least two donors. To remove PCR and sequencing errors, raw reads were error-corrected and collapsed into unique sequences using a nearest-neighbor algorithm that merged closely related sequences. V, D and J gene segments were assigned by aligning CDR3 sequences to IMGT reference sequences. For a sequence to be retained, a match of at least six nucleotides was required to both a V gene segment and a J gene segment. Rearrangements were classified as productive when the CDR3 lacked stop codons and remained in frame with V and J, and all other rearrangements were classified as non-productive. Following IMGT convention, CDR3 was defined as the stretch from the second conserved V-encoded cysteine up to the conserved J-encoded phenylalanine. The earlier analysis of approximately 590 of the donors excluded any sequence lacking an unambiguous match to a single V gene segment. An earlier analysis of a few hundred of the donors called V segments functional above 56.7% productive rearrangements and segregating when the between-donor standard deviation exceeded 5%. A statistical classification framework was built for diagnosing cytomegalovirus status from the catalog of TCR beta chain sequences. In a later analysis, V and J genes were assigned by comparing TCR nucleotide sequences against IMGT/GENE-DB human TR gene sequences. A later analysis assigned CDR3 sequences and most-parsimonious VDJ recombination scenarios with the TCRdist pipeline. In a later analysis, every TCR beta chain was defined by the combination of its CDR3 amino acid sequence and its V-gene family, and reads without a unique V-gene family were dropped. A later analysis removed 550 to 650 highly shared, low-generation-probability nucleotide sequences to deal with suspected cross-contamination and a sequencing artifact. For each public chain, a later analysis derived a clonal expansion index from normalized ranks of inferred template counts within each repertoire. In a later analysis, generation probabilities were computed with a VDJ recombination model fitted to out-of-frame rearrangements, and the resulting probabilities were checked against IGoR. In a later analysis, hypergeometric tests were used to score TCR-TCR, TCR-HLA and TCR-CMV co-occurrence, with a repertoire-size bias correction applied to TCR pairs. False discovery rates were estimated in a later analysis by permuting HLA or CMV assignments 20 times. A later analysis grouped co-occurring TCRs with DBSCAN, adding TCRdist sequence similarity when clustering within HLA-allele-positive subsets. Repertoires with fewer than 30,000 or more than 120,000 public chains were left out of co-occurrence clustering, as were about 5 repertoires with anomalous nucleotide sharing. TCRdb carries this immuneACCESS record with in-frame sequences only. Its versions omit some clonotypes, under half of them owing to an unresolved V gene in the studies checked, with the rest unexplained. The DNA was the basis for D and trimming; V, J and clone size are from that table. Here the sample has 130,000 to 150,000 clones; around two thirds occur a single time. The ten largest clonotypes hold approximately 1.8% of the sample.

The CDR3 contains 15 residues, cysteine and phenylalanine counted. Only CDR3 DNA is held: 45 bases, read in frame from base 1. The junction carries 9 bases between V and J, which are trimmed by 0 bases and 1 base respectively. CDR1 ENHRY and CDR2 SYGVKD were looked up in the germline V gene. Beyond this particular receptor, the publication reports: In a later analysis, most CMV-associated TCR beta chains were found to appear HLA-restricted, with HLA associations seemingly driven largely by CMV exposure. HLA typing was unavailable for some donors at each locus, so association tests used only the typed subset. A few of the identified cytomegalovirus-associated TCR beta chains were confirmed in vitro to be specific for cytomegalovirus antigens. The classifier was reported to diagnose cytomegalovirus status with high specificity and sensitivity in both the original and validation cohorts. In a later analysis, several top co-occurrence clusters were reported to appear linked to parvovirus B19, influenza, CMV and Epstein-Barr virus. Because the 87-base-pair reads could not distinguish some IMGT-functional V segments, including TRBV6-2 and TRBV6-3, those segments were excluded. Linkage disequilibrium might explain the correlated functional status among segregating V segments, but an unknown experimental factor could not be ruled out. The presence/absence analyses assumed that sequencing depth was roughly uniform across donors, and that assumption may not be true. A further reported finding was that TCR beta sequences accurately predicted the HLA-A and HLA-B alleles for most subjects in the first cohort. A group of highly shared sequence variants was considered likely to be a technical artifact of the sequencing pipeline. A later analysis associated around 16,000 TCR beta sequences with specific HLA alleles at a false discovery rate of 0.05. CMV serostatus was the only immune exposure information available for the cohort. Only TCR beta chains were sequenced in this cohort, and the absence of alpha or paired-chain data limited detectable features. While some public TCRs were present in many individuals, most TCR sequences turned up only very rarely across donors. Compared with the roughly 700-donor mean, donors in an Asian-associated ancestry cluster had fewer N-insertions in productive TCRs, according to a later genetic analysis. In an earlier analysis of more than 450 of the donors, most TCR beta V segments were observed in productive rearrangements about 87% or about 30% of the time, broadly matching IMGT annotations. Because counts were too low, more than 15 rarely observed V segments, including chromosome 9 orphons, were left out of the earlier analysis of 587 of the donors. The authors suggested that the approach could potentially be generalized to other disease states and immunological phenotypes. Strong co-occurrence of HLA alleles, especially DR and DQ, made assigning TCR associations to individual alleles difficult. V-gene and J-gene trimming of TCR beta chains was associated with a missense DCLRE1C variant in a later genetic analysis, and the association was replicated in an independent cohort. In a later analysis, TCR association rates were found to vary across HLA loci, with the most associated TCRs seen for DRB1 alleles and the fewest for HLA-C alleles. In a later analysis, HLA-associated TCR beta chains were found to be more clonally expanded and to have lower generation probabilities than equally common non-associated chains. In the study, 150 to 200 TCR beta chains were listed as associated with cytomegalovirus.

On this clone itself: It has no known antigen specificity. Per-nucleotide qualities are absent, and no much larger clonotype sits a single base away.

The cohort consisted of 666 healthy bone marrow donors. At the time of sampling, every cohort member was nominally healthy, though immune exposures that went unrecorded were likely present. The donor tested CMV seronegative, placing the donor among the 352 seronegative members of the cohort. Each donor provided a peripheral blood sample, and peripheral blood mononuclear cells were used for TCR beta sequencing. Genomic DNA extraction from the blood cell samples was performed with the Qiagen DNeasy Blood Extraction Kit. What was sequenced was PBMCs. The chain links TRBV10-3 with TRBJ1-1, with TRBD1 as a weak D call on 5 bases. This clonotype originated in a woman younger than 30 in good health and CMV-seronegative. The DNA sequence is given as TGTGCCATCAGTGAGTCCGGGGGATCGAACACTGAAGCTTTCTTT. It specifies CAISESGGSNTEAFF.